This T cell receptor beta chain was found in a study of cytomegalovirus exposure and HLA in healthy donors. Study-wide results and caveats: Most TCR sequences were seen very rarely across donors, but some public TCRs occurred in many. An analysis that came later showed most CMV-associated TCR beta chains appearing HLA-restricted. Altogether, some 160 TCR beta chains were recorded as cytomegalovirus-associated. A few chains tied to CMV proved CMV antigen-specific in vitro.

60 Vbeta and 13 Jbeta primers were used in PCR. Clones were read by immunoSEQ multiplex PCR, and TCRdb kept only the in-frame ones, dropping some. The sample contains tens of thousands of clones, roughly 70% of which appear only once. In regard to this clone: What it binds is unknown. The CDR3 does not end in the conserved phenylalanine or tryptophan, so this is likely a read error.

The sequencing input was PBMCs. This sequence was found in a woman in her 50s in good health and CMV-seropositive.

The CDR3 sequence: CASSAGSNEKLFV. The CDR3 DNA sequence: TGTGCCAGTAGCGCAGGGTCTAATGAAAAACTGTTTGTT. The rearrangement links TRBV19 to TRBJ1-4; D might be TRBD1 (5 bases). Germline V gene lookup returns CDR1 LNHDA and CDR2 SQIVND (reference sequence). V was clipped by 6 bases and J by 3 bases, with 8 bases between them. This CDR3 spans 13 amino acids.